This paragraph covers one TCR beta chain sequence. Its specificity is unknown. The study ran its PCR with 60 Vbeta and 13 Jbeta primers. The data were produced by immunoSEQ multiplex PCR, yet TCRdb's version contains in-frame clones alone and is incomplete. The sample includes about 100,000 clones, around 72% of them seen just once. The V end was cut by 5 bases, the J end by 4 bases, with 17 bases between. The germline CDR1 and CDR2 sequences are SGHVS and FNYEAQ. The CDR3 length is 15 residues. The sample belongs to a study of cytomegalovirus exposure and HLA in healthy donors. Study context: Earlier work reported approximately 110 million unique TCR beta sequences from roughly 180 million T cells.

Points from the study as a whole: Cytomegalovirus status was reportedly diagnosed by the classifier with high specificity and sensitivity. Another analysis was done later, and it associated more than 15,000 TCR beta sequences with HLA alleles at 0.05 false discovery rate. Judged likely to be a sequencing artifact was a cluster of highly shared sequence variants.

This clonotype was sampled from a woman aged 40 to 49 in good health and CMV-seropositive. Sequenced sample: PBMCs. The rearrangement joins TRBV7-6 to TRBJ1-1; D is possibly TRBD1 (5 bases). The CDR3 bases are TGTGCCAGCAGCCTCCACTCCAGGGAGGGCACTGAAGCTTTCTTT. It specifies CASSLHSREGTEAFF.